A selection of T cell receptor beta chains follows, all from one sample in a study of cytomegalovirus exposure and HLA in healthy donors. Only in-frame clones appear in the TCRdb table, and some are missing; sequencing was by immunoSEQ multiplex PCR. Here the sample spans 120,000 to 150,000 clones, around 73% being singletons. The material sequenced was PBMCs. The receptors shown here come from a human donor in good health. Both conserved end residues are part of each CDR3. Fields, in order: D gene, V gene, clone size, J gene, CDR3 DNA, CDR3 protein. A D gene is named only where the DNA matches it firmly. Not all rows give a size; the values are once, few, many and, for expanded clones, a class.

D gene: .; V gene: TRBV10-1; clone size: .; J gene: TRBJ2-2; CDR3 DNA: TGCGCCAGCAGTGAGGATCCTCGGGGGGAGCTGTTTTTT; CDR3 protein: CASSEDPRGELFF
D gene: TRBD1; V gene: TRBV27; clone size: few; J gene: TRBJ1-2; CDR3 DNA: TGTGCCAGCACCGGACAGGGGGAGGATGGTGGCTACACCTTC; CDR3 protein: CASTGQGEDGGYTF
D gene: .; V gene: TRBV13; clone size: .; J gene: TRBJ2-7; CDR3 DNA: TGTGCCAGCAGCTTAGACAGGGTAGGCTACGAGCAGTACTTC; CDR3 protein: CASSLDRVGYEQYF
D gene: .; V gene: TRBV27; clone size: .; J gene: TRBJ2-2; CDR3 DNA: TGTGCCAGCACCCCCCAGTATACCGGGGAGCTGTTTTTT; CDR3 protein: CASTPQYTGELFF
D gene: TRBD1; V gene: TRBV5-4; clone size: .; J gene: TRBJ2-2; CDR3 DNA: TGTGCCAGCAGCGCGACAGGGTCCACCGGGGAGCTGTTTTTT; CDR3 protein: CASSATGSTGELFF
D gene: TRBD1; V gene: TRBV6-5; clone size: .; J gene: TRBJ1-1; CDR3 DNA: TGTGCCAGCAGTTACTCAGGGACAGGGGGTATCACTGAAGCTTTCTTT; CDR3 protein: CASSYSGTGGITEAFF
D gene: TRBD1; V gene: TRBV5-4; clone size: .; J gene: TRBJ1-1; CDR3 DNA: TGTGCCAGCAGCTCCGGGGGACAGACGAACACTGAAGCTTTCTTT; CDR3 protein: CASSSGGQTNTEAFF
D gene: .; V gene: TRBV10-3; clone size: .; J gene: TRBJ1-2; CDR3 DNA: TGTGCCATCACCGGGAGGCAGGGGAACTATGGCTACACCTTC; CDR3 protein: CAITGRQGNYGYTF
D gene: .; V gene: TRBV27; clone size: once; J gene: TRBJ1-1; CDR3 DNA: TGTGCCAGCAGTTCATTTGGGGGGGCGGTGAACACTGAAGCTTTCTTT; CDR3 protein: CASSSFGGAVNTEAFF
D gene: .; V gene: TRBV9; clone size: .; J gene: TRBJ2-5; CDR3 DNA: TGTGCCAGCAGCTTCTACCTAGGACTTGCGGGAGAGACCCAGTACTTC; CDR3 protein: CASSFYLGLAGETQYF